This T cell receptor (beta chain) was captured by sequencing in a study of blood T cell repertoires in COVID-19. Study information: Sites across the United States, Italy and Spain contributed samples from acute and convalescent COVID-19.

V was shortened by 6 bases and J by 4 bases, with 14 bases between the two germline ends. The germline CDR1 and CDR2 sequences are MNHEY and SVGAGI. The CDR3 runs 14 residues. Across 20 to 25 US areas, participants ranged in age from 18 to 89 years. Categorization into cohorts depended on clinical history that participants reported. Among Cohort 3 donors, those recovered had two negative PCRs, clearance, or symptom resolution. Profiled with immunoSEQ multiplex PCR; TCRdb holds only in-frame clones, not every one. The sample lists fewer than 450,000 clones, about 88% occurring once. This clonotype was sampled from a woman under 30 who had recovered from COVID-19. Sequenced: PBMCs or T cells enriched from blood (not recorded which). The genes are TRBV6-5 and TRBJ2-3; D perhaps matches TRBD2 (6 bases). CDR3 DNA sequence: TGTGCCAGCAGAATAGCGGTGGTGGCAGATACGCAGTATTTT. It encodes CASRIAVVADTQYF.